Each of the 30 T cell receptor beta chains below was sequenced from the same sample in a study of blood T cell repertoires in COVID-19. Repertoires were generated with immunoSEQ multiplex PCR, while TCRdb's copy carries only in-frame clones and drops some. The sample contains approximately 200,000 clones, less than 90% of which appear only once. Sequenced: peripheral blood. The receptors were sampled from a woman aged 60-75 years who had recovered from COVID-19.

The rearrangement links TRBV27 to TRBJ2-3; no firm D call. V was cut by 3 bases and J by 4 bases, with 8 bases left in between. The CDR3 has 13 amino acids. CDR1 MNHEY and CDR2 SMNVEV come from the germline V gene (reference sequence). CDR3 protein: CASSFGQADTQYF. DNA for the CDR3: TGTGCCAGCAGTTTTGGGCAGGCAGATACGCAGTATTTT.

The chain employs TRBV24-1 and TRBJ2-3; 7 bases map to TRBD2. V gave up 0 bases and J gave up 11 bases; unmatched junction bases: 4. CDR3 size: 13 residues. CDR1 KGHDR and CDR2 SFDVKD come from the germline V gene. CDR3 sequence reads: CATSDLPSGKQYF. For the CDR3, the DNA is TGTGCCACCAGTGATTTGCCCAGCGGGAAGCAGTATTTT.

The chain has TRBV3-1 (or the pseudogene TRBV3-2) and TRBJ2-7, with D possibly matching TRBD1 (6 bases). CDR3 length: 14 residues. The V gene lost 6 bases and the J gene lost 7 bases, with 19 bases spanning the gap. The germline V gene has CDR1 LGHDT and CDR2 YNNKEL (reference sequence). The CDR3 nucleotides read TGTGCCAGCAGTCTCAGGGGCCCATACGAAGAGCAGTACTTC. Translating it yields CASSLRGPYEEQYF.

CDR3 sequence (DNA): TGTGCCAGCAGCCCCAGGGAGGAAAGGACCGGGGAGCTGTTTTTT. Residues: CASSPREERTGELFF. The chain couples TRBV11-3 to TRBJ2-2; the D gene is possibly TRBD2 (6 bases). Germline-derived CDR1 and CDR2 are SGHNT and YENEEA. This CDR3 region has 15 residues. Trimming shortened V by 5 bases and J by 5 bases, and 15 bases separated the two germline ends.

V gene TRBV2 combines with J gene TRBJ2-1; D might be TRBD2 (5 bases). Trimming stripped 6 bases from V and 0 bases from J, with 9 bases between. The CDR3 consists of 14 residues. Looked up from germline, CDR1 is SNHLY and CDR2 is FYNNEI. The CDR3 protein is CASRGSGSYNEQFF. In nucleotides, the CDR3 is TGTGCCAGCAGGGGAAGCGGCTCCTACAATGAGCAGTTCTTC.

The chain has TRBV5-1 and TRBJ1-1, with 8 bases aligning to TRBD1. Germline-derived CDR1 and CDR2 are SGHRS and YFSETQ. V was pared by 3 bases and J by 1 base, with 5 bases of the junction left unmatched. The CDR3 is 15 amino acids. CDR3 loop: CASSWAGQGNTEAFF. CDR3 nucleotide sequence: TGCGCCAGCAGCTGGGCCGGACAGGGGAACACTGAAGCTTTCTTT.

The chain has TRBV19 and TRBJ2-7; TRBD1 is a possible D gene (7 bases). Trimming took off 6 bases at V and 7 bases at J, with 16 bases between the two ends. Germline CDR1 reads LNHDA; CDR2 reads SQIVND (reference sequence). This CDR3 comprises 13 residues. This chain's CDR3 is CASRTTGTEEQYF. The CDR3 DNA sequence: TGTGCCAGTAGGACGACAGGGACTGAAGAGCAGTACTTC. Based on the CDR3 plus reference TRBV19 and TRBJ2-7, the full variable domain is DGGITQSPKYLFRKEGQNVTLSCEQNLNHDAMYWYRQDPGQGLRLIYYSQIVNDFQKGDIAEGYSVSREKKESFPLTVTSAQKNPTAFYLCASRTTGTEEQYFGPGTRLTVT.

The chain is built from TRBV3-1 (or the pseudogene TRBV3-2) and TRBJ2-3; possibly TRBD1 for D (7 bases). Between the trimmed V and J ends, which lost 5 bases and 2 bases, there was a span of 38 bases. The germline CDR1 and CDR2 sequences are LGHDT and YNNKEL (reference sequence). The CDR3 is 23 residues long. In DNA, the CDR3 is TGTGCCAGCAGCGCACCGGGACAGAGAAACTGGGGACTTGACTGGGGCTACACAGATACGCAGTATTTT. Its translation is CASSAPGQRNWGLDWGYTDTQYF.

CDR3 amino acids: CASSNLTSGGQNTGELFF. Written as DNA, the CDR3 is TGTGCCAGCAGCAATCTAACTAGCGGGGGCCAGAACACCGGGGAGCTGTTTTTT. The V call is TRBV21-1, the J call TRBJ2-2; the tabulated D call, TRBD2, remains unverified against the DNA. TRBV21-1 is a documented pseudogene. The CDR3 has 18 residues.

This clone has only one observation. This chain links TRBV6-5 with TRBJ2-1, with D maybe TRBD1 (6 bases). The ends were cut back, 7 bases at V and 9 bases at J, with 19 bases in the middle. The CDR3 consists of 14 residues. CDR1 and CDR2 from the germline V gene are MNHEY and SVGAGI. The CDR3 nucleotides are TGTGCCAGCACTCAATGGGGGCCGAGAAGTGAGCAGTTCTTC. The encoded protein is CASTQWGPRSEQFF.

The gene calls are TRBV4-3 and TRBJ1-1, with D perhaps matching TRBD1 (6 bases). The CDR3 spans 17 residues. Trimming removed 0 bases at V and 1 base at J, with 15 bases between. Looked up from germline, CDR1 is LGHNA and CDR2 is YSLEER. CDR3 region: CASSQDRSGHPNTEAFF. The CDR3 region has the DNA TGCGCCAGCAGCCAAGATAGGTCGGGACATCCGAACACTGAAGCTTTCTTT.

The genes are TRBV9 and TRBJ1-4, with D unresolved. The CDR3 spans 14 residues. Between the trimmed V and J ends, which lost 1 base and 8 bases, there was a span of 12 bases. From germline, CDR1 is SGDLS and CDR2 YYNGEE. CDR3 sequence reads: CASSVHQTGEKLFF. The CDR3 bases are TGTGCCAGCAGCGTACACCAAACGGGGGAAAAACTGTTTTTT.

The V gene is TRBV12-3 or TRBV12-4, the J gene TRBJ2-3; 8 bases line up with TRBD2. V shed 6 bases and J 7 bases; nucleotides not matched to a gene: 6. The CDR3 has 13 residues. The DNA for the CDR3 is TGTGCCAGCAGGAACGGGGGGGCGAATACGCAGTATTTT. Protein product: CASRNGGANTQYF.

The rearrangement joins TRBV12-3 or TRBV12-4 to TRBJ1-1, with 7 positions matching TRBD1. The CDR3 loop spans 13 amino acids. The V gene end was trimmed by 8 bases and the J gene end by 4 bases; junction bases not matched to a gene: 7. The CDR3 reads CASGSGGRTEAFF. The CDR3 region has the DNA TGTGCCAGCGGCTCAGGGGGACGCACTGAAGCTTTCTTT.

The V and J genes are TRBV19 and TRBJ2-2; D ambiguous. With 7 bases removed from V and 1 base from J, the gap between germline ends came to 10 bases. From germline, CDR1 is LNHDA and CDR2 SQIVND (reference sequence). The CDR3 is 14 amino acids. The CDR3 region is CASKEQLNTGELFF. The CDR3 coding sequence is TGTGCCAGTAAGGAACAGCTGAACACCGGGGAGCTGTTTTTT.

This chain links TRBV6-2 or TRBV6-3 with TRBJ2-7; 7 bases match TRBD1. This CDR3 is built from 15 residues. CDR1 is MNHEY and CDR2 is SVGEGT in the germline V gene. V shed 5 bases, J shed 4 bases, and the junction held 11 bases outside the gene matches. CDR3 sequence (DNA): TGTGCCAGCAGTAAAACAGGGGCGCGTGTATACGAGCAGTACTTC. Protein product: CASSKTGARVYEQYF.

The chain couples TRBV4-1 to TRBJ2-2; 7 positions match TRBD2. The V and J ends lost 3 bases and 4 bases, in that order; junction bases with no gene match: 11. This CDR3 is built from 17 residues. Germline V lookup: CDR1 MGHRA, CDR2 YSYEKL. The CDR3, as DNA: TGCGCCAGCAGCCAGGGGGGGTGGGGCCGGTCCACCGGGGAGCTGTTTTTT. Translation: CASSQGGWGRSTGELFF.

V usage is TRBV7-2 and J usage is TRBJ2-3; D might be TRBD2 (6 bases). CDR1 and CDR2 from the germline V gene are SGHTA and FQGNSA. The CDR3 has 13 residues. The V and J ends lost 3 bases and 8 bases respectively, with 12 bases between them. CDR3 loop: CASSLGLAGTQYF. The CDR3, as DNA: TGTGCCAGCAGCTTGGGACTCGCGGGTACGCAGTATTTT.

This clone was seen only once. The rearrangement joins TRBV14 to TRBJ2-7; 7 bases agree with TRBD2. J gave up 0 bases and V 4 bases, and 15 bases lay outside the gene matches. This CDR3 spans 18 amino acids. Germline CDR1 is SGHDN and CDR2 is FVKESK. CDR3 bases: TGTGCCAGCAGCCGAGCATTGGGGGGGACCTTTGGCTCCTACGAGCAGTACTTC. It translates to CASSRALGGTFGSYEQYF.

V gene TRBV10-3 combines with J gene TRBJ2-7, with 8 bases identical to TRBD2. This CDR3 comprises 15 residues. Losses at the gene ends were 10 bases for V and 5 bases for J; bases not matched to a gene: 16. From germline, CDR1 is ENHRY and CDR2 SYGVKD. The CDR3 DNA reads as TGTGCCAGCTACCCCGGGACTAGTCCTCTACACGAGCAGTACTTC. Translated, it gives CASYPGTSPLHEQYF.

The J gene is TRBJ2-6, the V gene TRBV7-3; D is possibly TRBD1 (5 bases). V lost 10 bases and J 0 bases, leaving 19 bases between the germline ends. CDR1 is SGHTA and CDR2 is FQGTGA in the germline V gene. The CDR3 spans 17 residues. The CDR3 spells CANPRTPTGSGANVLTF. The CDR3 bases are TGTGCCAACCCGCGGACGCCCACAGGCTCTGGGGCCAACGTCCTGACTTTC.

This rearrangement joins TRBV7-9 to TRBJ1-2; 8 positions agree with TRBD1. V trimming: 5 bases; J trimming: 2 bases; junction bases outside the gene matches: 1. Per germline, CDR1 SEHNR and CDR2 FQNEAQ (reference sequence). This CDR3 contains 13 residues. The CDR3 sequence is CASSRDRNYGYTF. Written as DNA, the CDR3 is TGTGCCAGCAGCAGGGACAGGAACTATGGCTACACCTTC.

This chain joins TRBV6-6 and TRBJ2-6; 7 bases fit TRBD1. Germline assignment: CDR1 MNHNY and CDR2 SVGAGI (reference sequence). This CDR3 comprises 17 residues. With V trimmed by 5 bases and J by 1 base, 8 bases remained unmatched. The CDR3 spells CASSQGTAKSGANVLTF. CDR3 sequence (DNA): TGTGCCAGCAGTCAGGGGACAGCCAAGTCTGGGGCCAACGTCCTGACTTTC.

This chain joins TRBV10-3 and TRBJ1-1; D is possibly TRBD1 (6 bases). The germline V and J ends were trimmed by 2 bases and 7 bases, with 8 bases remaining between them. This CDR3 is built from 12 residues. CDR1 ENHRY and CDR2 SYGVKD come from the germline V gene. In DNA, the CDR3 is TGTGCCATCAGTGAGAGGGGGTTTGAAGCTTTCTTT. It encodes CAISERGFEAFF.

The V and J genes are TRBV5-6 and TRBJ1-1, with TRBD1 identical over 11 bases. V dropped 3 bases and J dropped 4; count of bases not matched to a gene: 5. This CDR3 comprises 15 residues. Germline values: CDR1 SGHDT, CDR2 YYEEEE. DNA for the CDR3: TGTGCCAGCAGCTGGGGACAGGGGGTCGGCACTGAAGCTTTCTTT. Its translation: CASSWGQGVGTEAFF.

V usage is TRBV18 and J usage is TRBJ1-1; a possible D gene is TRBD1 (6 bases). This CDR3 region has 16 residues. Trimming took 3 bases from V and 6 from J, leaving 20 bases between them. Germline CDR1 KGHSH, CDR2 LQKENI. The CDR3 nucleotides read TGTGCCAGCTCACCGACCCAACAGGGTCGTTGGGCTGAAGCTTTCTTT. This sequence encodes CASSPTQQGRWAEAFF.

CDR3 region: CASSVAGGGTDTQYF. CDR3 bases: TGTGCCAGCAGCGTAGCGGGGGGGGGTACAGATACGCAGTATTTT. The gene calls are TRBV9 and TRBJ2-3, with 8 bases that match TRBD2. Germline loops: CDR1 SGDLS, CDR2 YYNGEE. V was pared by 0 bases and J by 3 bases, with 3 bases of the junction left unmatched. The CDR3 consists of 15 residues.

The genes are TRBV5-1 and TRBJ1-6; 7 bases align to TRBD1. The CDR3 runs 18 residues. The V gene end was trimmed by 4 bases and the J gene end by 0 bases; junction bases not matched to a gene: 10. Germline CDR1 reads SGHRS; CDR2 reads YFSETQ. In nucleotides, the CDR3 is TGCGCCAGCAGCCGCAAGCAGACAGGGAGCTCCTATAATTCACCCCTCCACTTT. Residues: CASSRKQTGSSYNSPLHF.

This clone was detected a few times. V is TRBV6-2 or TRBV6-3 and J is TRBJ2-7, with a weak D call TRBD1 (6 bases). The CDR3 sequence is 14 residues long. The V and J ends lost 4 bases and 3 bases respectively, with 13 bases between them. CDR1 is MNHEY and CDR2 is SVGEGT in the germline V gene. CDR3 sequence: CASSLTGTHYEQYF. The CDR3 nucleotides read TGTGCCAGCAGTTTGACCGGGACACACTACGAGCAGTACTTC.

This clone appeared a single time. The chain couples TRBV5-4 to TRBJ1-2; D ambiguous. CDR3 length equals 13 residues. Deletions cut 4 bases from V and 7 bases from J, with 14 bases between. Germline V lookup: CDR1 SGHNT, CDR2 YYREEE (reference sequence). The CDR3, as DNA: TGTGCCAGCAGCCTAAAAGATCGGGGTGGCTACACCTTC. This translates into CASSLKDRGGYTF.